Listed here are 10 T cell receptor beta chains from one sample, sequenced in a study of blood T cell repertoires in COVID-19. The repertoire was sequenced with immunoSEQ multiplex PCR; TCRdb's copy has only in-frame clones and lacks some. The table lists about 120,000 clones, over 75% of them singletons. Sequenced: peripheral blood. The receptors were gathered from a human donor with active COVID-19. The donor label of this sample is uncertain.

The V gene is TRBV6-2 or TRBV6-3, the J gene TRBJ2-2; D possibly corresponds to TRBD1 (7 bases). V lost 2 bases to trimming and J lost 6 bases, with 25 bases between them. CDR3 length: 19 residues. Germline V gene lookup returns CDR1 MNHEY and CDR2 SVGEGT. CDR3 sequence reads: CASSYGPPRGRGRSGELFF. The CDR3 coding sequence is TGTGCCAGCAGTTACGGTCCCCCAAGAGGCAGGGGGAGGTCCGGGGAGCTGTTTTTT.

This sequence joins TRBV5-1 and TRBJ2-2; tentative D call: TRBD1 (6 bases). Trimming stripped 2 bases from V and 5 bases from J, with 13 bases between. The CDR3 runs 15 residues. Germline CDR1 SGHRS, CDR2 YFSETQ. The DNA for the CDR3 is TGCGCCAGCAGCTTAACGGACAGCACAACCGGGGAGCTGTTTTTT. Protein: CASSLTDSTTGELFF.

The CDR3 loop reads CASSYLQGGGTEAFF. CDR3 sequence (DNA): TGTGCCAGCAGCTACCTACAGGGTGGTGGAACTGAAGCTTTCTTT. This sequence joins TRBV7-9 and TRBJ1-1; D is perhaps TRBD1 (6 bases). The CDR3 is 15 residues long. Germline V gene lookup returns CDR1 SEHNR and CDR2 FQNEAQ (reference sequence). V was clipped by 4 bases and J by 5 bases, with 17 bases between them.

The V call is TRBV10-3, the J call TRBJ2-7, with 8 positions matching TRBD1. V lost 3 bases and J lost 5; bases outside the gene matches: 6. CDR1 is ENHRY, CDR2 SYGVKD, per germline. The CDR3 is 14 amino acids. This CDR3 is CAISDPQGANEQYF. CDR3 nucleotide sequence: TGTGCCATCAGTGACCCCCAGGGGGCGAACGAGCAGTACTTC.

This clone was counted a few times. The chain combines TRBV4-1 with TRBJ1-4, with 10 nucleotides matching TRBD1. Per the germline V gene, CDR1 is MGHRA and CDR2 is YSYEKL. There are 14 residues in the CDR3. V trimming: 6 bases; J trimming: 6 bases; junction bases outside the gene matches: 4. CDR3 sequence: CASSFDRGHEKLFF. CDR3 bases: TGCGCCAGCAGTTTCGACAGGGGGCATGAAAAACTGTTTTTT.

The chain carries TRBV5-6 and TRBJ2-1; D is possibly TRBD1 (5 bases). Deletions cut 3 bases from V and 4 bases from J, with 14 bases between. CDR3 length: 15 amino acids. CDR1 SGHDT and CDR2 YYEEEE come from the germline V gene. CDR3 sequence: CASSSSQTVYNEQFF. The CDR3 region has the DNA TGTGCCAGCAGCTCGTCCCAGACAGTATACAATGAGCAGTTCTTC.

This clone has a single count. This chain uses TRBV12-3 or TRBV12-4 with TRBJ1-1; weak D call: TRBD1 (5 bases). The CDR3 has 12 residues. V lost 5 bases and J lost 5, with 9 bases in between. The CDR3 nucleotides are TGTGCCAGCAGTCATAGGGGTACTGAAGCTTTCTTT. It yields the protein CASSHRGTEAFF.

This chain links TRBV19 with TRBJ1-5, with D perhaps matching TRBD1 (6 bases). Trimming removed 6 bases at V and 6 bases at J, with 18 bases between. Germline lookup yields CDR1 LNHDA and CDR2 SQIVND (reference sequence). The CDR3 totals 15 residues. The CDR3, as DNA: TGTGCCAGTAGACCGACAGGACCTACTCGTCAGCCCCAGCATTTT. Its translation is CASRPTGPTRQPQHF.

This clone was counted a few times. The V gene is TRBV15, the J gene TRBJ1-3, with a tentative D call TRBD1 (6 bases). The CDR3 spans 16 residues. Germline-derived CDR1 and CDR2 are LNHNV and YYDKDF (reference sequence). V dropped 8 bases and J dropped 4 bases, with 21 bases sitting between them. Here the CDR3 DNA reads TGTGCCACCTCGCGTTCCAGGGGAGTAGCGGGAAACACCATATATTTT. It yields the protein CATSRSRGVAGNTIYF.

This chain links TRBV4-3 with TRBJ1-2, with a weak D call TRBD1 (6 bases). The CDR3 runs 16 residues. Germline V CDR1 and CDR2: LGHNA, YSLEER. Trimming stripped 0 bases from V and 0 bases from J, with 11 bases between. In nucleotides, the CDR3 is TGCGCCAGCAGCCAAGAATTAGGGGGAACTAACTATGGCTACACCTTC. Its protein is CASSQELGGTNYGYTF.